This TCR beta chain was sequenced for a study of Tregs in tolerant kidney transplant recipients (dated by TCRdb to about 2019). Study-wide context: The study applied TCRbeta sequencing to find donor-specific regulatory T cells before combined kidney and bone marrow transplantation and then followed those same cells after transplant.

Concerning this clone itself: What this receptor recognizes is not known. Per-base quality was not reported, and no clone a single base away is much larger than it.

The transplants used related donors with nonmyeloablative bone marrow transplantation, and mixed chimerism in the human trials was transient. Unstimulated Tregs (CD4+CD25+CD127-), CD4+ non-Tregs (CD4+CD25-), CD4 and CD8 cells were FACS-sorted from thawed PBMCs. The patients were several recipients of combined kidney and bone marrow transplants from the ITN036ST trial, and samples were available only from these trial subjects. Healthy control blood was separated into PBMCs by Ficoll density gradient and cryopreserved, and patient PBMCs were collected both before and after transplant. For TCRbeta CDR3 sequencing, genomic DNA was extracted from sorted cells using the QIAGEN DNeasy Blood and Tissue Kit. High-throughput TCRbeta CDR3 sequencing, which included PCR amplification with bias correction and internal controls, was done commercially through immunoSEQ. In the original analysis: A unique productive TCRbeta sequence was defined by the CDR3 nucleotide sequence when primers matched, and otherwise by the CDR3 amino acid sequence together with the Vbeta and Jbeta genes. As a correction for sorting error, sequences shared between sorted populations at a frequency ratio of 2:1 or less were discarded, and the remaining shared sequences were assigned to the higher population. A sequence counted as donor-reactive if, in CFSE-low cells, the sequence had a frequency of at least 0.01% and was expanded at least 5-fold compared with unstimulated cells. Jensen-Shannon divergence calculated on the top 100 TCRbeta sequences ranked by frequency was used to measure repertoire divergence. For samples with multiple sequencing runs, sorting error was corrected separately for each run before the runs were pooled. This is the immuneACCESS table as TCRdb keeps it, with only in-frame sequences that have V and J called. A part of the clones is gone; compared with another copy, unresolved V genes explain less than half, and the rest is unexplained. V and J calls and clone size are copied from that table; D and trimming were computed from the DNA. Here the sample has tens of thousands of clones; under 95% occur a single time. The ten most abundant clones make up 1.5% to 2% of the sample.

Sequences GTSNPN (CDR1) and SVGIG (CDR2) are obtained from the germline V gene (reference sequence). Clipping removes 4 bases from V and 4 bases from J, with 12 as the unmatched junction base count. The CDR3 measures 16 amino acids from cysteine to phenylalanine. Left in the record is the CDR3 DNA by itself, 48 bases read in frame from the first base. The paper as a whole reports these results and caveats: For some patients, the PCR primers changed as time went on, which meant samples from those patients could not be compared with one another at the nucleotide level. Because the study included only a small number of patients, the results must be confirmed in larger populations and under other immunosuppression protocols. In tolerant patients, the expansion of donor-specific Tregs was greater than global Treg expansion, suggesting that the expansion was antigen-driven rather than nonspecific. Although technical replication error seemed to be minimal, the question of biological reproducibility was not addressed directly. Expanding Tregs with activated donor B cells appeared to identify the most biologically relevant and donor-specific TCRbeta repertoire.

The chain employs TRBV30 and TRBJ1-2; 10 middle bases align to TRBD1. The clonotype comes from a human patient who received a combined kidney and bone marrow transplant. After a transplant, some of the T cells may come from the graft donor. Sequenced material: CD4+ T cells from blood (PBMCs), taken 12 months after the transplant. The DNA reads as follows: TGTGCCTGGAACCTCTCCCCGGGACAGGGGATCTATGGCTACACCTTC. This yields the protein CAWNLSPGQGIYGYTF.